What follows describes a single T cell receptor (beta chain). The antigen remains undetermined. Unrecorded immune exposure was likely among donors, who were nominally healthy when sampled. The V end lost 5 bases, the J end lost 6 bases, and 11 bases lay between the germline ends. The germline V gene has CDR1 SGHTA and CDR2 FQGTGA. CDR3 size: 13 residues. This record belongs to a study of cytomegalovirus exposure and HLA in healthy donors. Overall study results and limits: Many donors carried some public TCRs, although rarity characterized most TCR sequences.

The PCR employed 60 Vbeta primers together with 13 Jbeta primers. TCRdb's copy holds only in-frame clones and misses some; the assay was immunoSEQ multiplex PCR. The table lists 35,000 to 45,000 clones. The chain has TRBV7-3 and TRBJ2-1; D gene uncertain. Material: PBMCs. This receptor was obtained from a human donor in good health. CDR3 amino acids: CASSQGTGNEQFF. The CDR3 DNA reads as TGTGCCAGCAGCCAAGGAACGGGCAATGAGCAGTTCTTC.